This TCR beta chain stems from a study of cytomegalovirus exposure and HLA in healthy donors. The data were produced by immunoSEQ multiplex PCR, yet TCRdb's version contains in-frame clones alone and is incomplete. The sample has roughly 150,000 clones, 85% to 90% seen once. Regarding this clone: At the DNA level, this CDR3 is encoded by other sequences in the same sample as well.

CDR1 and CDR2 from the germline V gene are SGHTA and FQGNSA. Trimming cost V 2 bases and J 4 bases, with 3 bases left between them. The CDR3 runs 11 residues. The origin of this receptor is a woman between 18 and 30 years old in good health and CMV-seropositive. Sequencing was carried out using PBMCs. The chain couples TRBV7-2 to TRBJ2-7; D unresolved. CDR3 sequence reads: CASSLTYEQYF. CDR3 sequence (DNA): TGTGCCAGCAGCTTAACATACGAGCAGTACTTC.